This T cell receptor (beta chain) was observed in a study of T cells after yellow fever vaccination. Regarding the study as a whole: Abundant contaminating clonotypes from the bulk population could appear in FACS-sorted repertoires.

CDR1 and CDR2 from the germline V gene are SGHNT and YYREEE (reference sequence). V was cut by 3 bases and J by 2 bases, with 18 bases left in between. The CDR3 length is 17 residues. From the 5' RACE reads, TCRdb called clonotypes with MiXCR, one entry per CDR3 protein. The sample consists of approximately 140,000 distinct CDR3 sequences, 7.7% of them appearing once. This clonotype showed up many times. Its matching antigen is unknown. Here the sequenced sample was CD4+ T cells sorted from PBMCs, taken 5 days after the yellow fever booster vaccination. The receptor was derived from a man between 25 and 39 years old who received the YFV17D yellow fever vaccine. The chain combines TRBV5-4 with TRBJ2-1; tentative D call: TRBD1 (5 bases). DNA for the CDR3: TGTGCCAGCAGCTCGGCTTCATGGACACTGGCCTACAATGAGCAGTTCTTC. Amino acid sequence: CASSSASWTLAYNEQFF. The full variable domain, its missing parts supplied by reference TRBV5-4 and TRBJ2-1, is ETGVTQSPTHLIKTRGQQVTLRCSSQSGHNTVSWYQQALGQGPQFIFQYYREEENGRGNFPPRFSGLQFPNYSSELNVNALELDDSALYLCASSSASWTLAYNEQFFGPGTRLTVL.